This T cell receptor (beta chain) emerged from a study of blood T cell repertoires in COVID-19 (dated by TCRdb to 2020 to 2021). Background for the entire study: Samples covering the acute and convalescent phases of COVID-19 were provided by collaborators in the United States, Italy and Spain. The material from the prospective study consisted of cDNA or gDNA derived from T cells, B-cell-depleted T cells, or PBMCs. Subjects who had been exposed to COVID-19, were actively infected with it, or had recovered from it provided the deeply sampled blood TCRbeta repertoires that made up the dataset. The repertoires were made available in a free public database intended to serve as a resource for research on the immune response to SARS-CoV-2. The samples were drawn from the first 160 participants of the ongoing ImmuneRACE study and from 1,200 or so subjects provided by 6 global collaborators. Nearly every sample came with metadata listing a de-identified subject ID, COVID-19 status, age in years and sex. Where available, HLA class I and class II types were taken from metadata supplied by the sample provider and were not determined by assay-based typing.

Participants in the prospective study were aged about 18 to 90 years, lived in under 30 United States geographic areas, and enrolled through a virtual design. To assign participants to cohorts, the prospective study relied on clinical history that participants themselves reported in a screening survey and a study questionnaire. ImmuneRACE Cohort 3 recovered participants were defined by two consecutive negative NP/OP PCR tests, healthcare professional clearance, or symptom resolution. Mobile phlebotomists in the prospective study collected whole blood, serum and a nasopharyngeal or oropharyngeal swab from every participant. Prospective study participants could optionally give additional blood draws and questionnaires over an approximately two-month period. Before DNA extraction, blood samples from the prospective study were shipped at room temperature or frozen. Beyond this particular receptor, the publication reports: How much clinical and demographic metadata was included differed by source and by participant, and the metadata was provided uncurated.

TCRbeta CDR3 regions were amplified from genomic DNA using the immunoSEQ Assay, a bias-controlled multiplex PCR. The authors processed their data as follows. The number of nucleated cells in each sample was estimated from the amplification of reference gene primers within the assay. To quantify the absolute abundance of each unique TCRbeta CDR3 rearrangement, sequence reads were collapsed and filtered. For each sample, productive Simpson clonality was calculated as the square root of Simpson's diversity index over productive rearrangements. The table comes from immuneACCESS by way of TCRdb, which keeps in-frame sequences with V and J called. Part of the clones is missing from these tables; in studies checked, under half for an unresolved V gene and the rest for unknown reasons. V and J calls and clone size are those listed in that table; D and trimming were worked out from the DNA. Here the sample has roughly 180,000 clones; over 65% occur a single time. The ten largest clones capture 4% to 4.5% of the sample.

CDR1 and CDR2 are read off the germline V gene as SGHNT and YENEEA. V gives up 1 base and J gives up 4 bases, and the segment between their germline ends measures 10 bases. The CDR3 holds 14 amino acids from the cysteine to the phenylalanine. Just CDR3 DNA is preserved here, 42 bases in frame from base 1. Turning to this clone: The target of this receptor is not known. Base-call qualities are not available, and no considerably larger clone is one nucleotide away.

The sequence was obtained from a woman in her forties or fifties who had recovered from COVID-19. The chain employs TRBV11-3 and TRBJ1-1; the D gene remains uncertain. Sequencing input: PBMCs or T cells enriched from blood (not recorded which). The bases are TGTGCCAGCAGCTTAGGTACGGGTAGCACTGAAGCTTTCTTT. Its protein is CASSLGTGSTEAFF.